The 12 T cell receptor beta chains below were found in one sample sequenced in a study of PD-L1 blockade in urothelial cancer. Time point: peripheral blood 6 weeks after treatment start. Some clones are missing from TCRdb's copy, which holds only in-frame ones; the method was immunoSEQ multiplex PCR. The sample carries 15,000 to 20,000 clones, approximately 80% recorded once. This material consisted of PBMCs, taken around atezolizumab (anti-PD-L1) treatment. These receptors were obtained from a man between 45 and 60 years old with urothelial cancer.

This clone was seen only once. The chain recombines TRBV6-5 with TRBJ1-2; D remains ambiguous. From germline, CDR1 is MNHEY and CDR2 SVGAGI. The length of the CDR3 is 15 residues. Trimming left V 6 bases short and J 1 base short, with 15 bases between. The CDR3 DNA sequence: TGTGCCAGCAGGAGAGAGGCAGACTTTAACTATGGCTACACCTTC. Its translation: CASRREADFNYGYTF.

J is TRBJ2-7 and V is TRBV5-4; 7 bases are a match to TRBD2. CDR3 length equals 13 residues. Per germline, CDR1 SGHNT and CDR2 YYREEE (reference sequence). V trimming: 4 bases; J trimming: 7 bases; junction bases outside the gene matches: 8. CDR3 in amino acids: CASSPGTKGEQYF. In DNA, the CDR3 is TGTGCCAGCAGCCCTGGGACTAAGGGTGAGCAGTACTTC.

The rearrangement joins TRBV2 to TRBJ1-5; no clear D gene. From germline, CDR1 is SNHLY and CDR2 FYNNEI. V dropped 5 bases and J dropped 8 bases, with 10 bases sitting between them. The CDR3 totals 12 residues. In DNA form, the CDR3 reads TGTGCCAGCAGTCCTACCGATGAGCCCCAGCATTTT. This encodes CASSPTDEPQHF.

J is TRBJ2-7 and V is TRBV27, with D perhaps TRBD2 (5 bases). The CDR3 sequence is 15 residues long. Germline CDR1 is MNHEY and CDR2 is SMNVEV (reference sequence). Trimming left V 3 bases short and J 0 bases short, with 12 bases between. The CDR3 here is CASSFMGGSSYEQYV. DNA of the CDR3: TGTGCCAGCAGTTTTATGGGTGGGAGCTCCTACGAGCAGTACGTC.

The V call is TRBV29-1, the J call TRBJ2-5, with D maybe TRBD1 (5 bases). Germline loops: CDR1 SQVTM, CDR2 ANQGSEA. V lost 4 bases and J lost 2, with 11 bases in between. This CDR3 spans 13 amino acids. CDR3 coding DNA: TGCAGCGTTGCCCAGGGTGGACAAGAGACCCAGTACTTC. Translation: CSVAQGGQETQYF.

V usage is TRBV25-1 and J usage is TRBJ2-7; 9 nucleotides line up with TRBD2. CDR1 and CDR2 (germline): MGHDK, SYGVNS. This CDR3 region has 14 residues. V shed 5 bases and J 7 bases; nucleotides not matched to a gene: 9. Here the CDR3 reads CASSRTAGGGEQYF. The CDR3 coding sequence is TGTGCCAGCAGTCGGACAGCGGGAGGAGGGGAGCAGTACTTC.

The V and J genes are TRBV2 and TRBJ1-5; 9 bases match TRBD1. The germline CDR1 and CDR2 sequences are SNHLY and FYNNEI. CDR3 length: 15 residues. Trimming at V came to 2 bases and at J to 5 bases, leaving 4 bases not matched to a gene. The CDR3 nucleotides read TGTGCCAGCAGTGAACTCGGGACAGGGTATCAGCCCCAGCATTTT. It codes for CASSELGTGYQPQHF.

The V call is TRBV14, the J call TRBJ1-3; no reliable D call. V was shortened by 1 base and J by 6 bases, with 4 bases between the two germline ends. CDR3 length: 12 amino acids. Per germline, CDR1 SGHDN and CDR2 FVKESK. CDR3 in DNA: TGTGCCAGCAGCCAAGGGGCAAACACCATATATTTT. Translating it yields CASSQGANTIYF. Full variable domain (rest looked up from reference TRBV14 and TRBJ1-3): EAGVTQFPSHSVIEKGQTVTLRCDPISGHDNLYWYRRVMGKEIKFLLHFVKESKQDESGMPNNRFLAERTGGTYSTLKVQPAELEDSGVYFCASSQGANTIYFGEGSWLTVV.

V usage is TRBV7-3 and J usage is TRBJ2-2; 7 bases map to TRBD1. V shed 5 bases and J 7 bases; nucleotides not matched to a gene: 7. The CDR3 consists of 14 residues. Per germline, CDR1 SGHTA and CDR2 FQGTGA. CDR3 amino acids: CASSQDRAVGELFF. DNA for the CDR3: TGTGCCAGCAGCCAAGACAGGGCGGTCGGGGAGCTGTTTTTT.

The CDR3 nucleotides are TGTGCCAGCATCCACGGGATCTCTAGCAATCAGCCCCAGCATTTT. Translation gives CASIHGISSNQPQHF. The chain couples TRBV6-1 to TRBJ1-5; no clear D. Germline values: CDR1 MNHNS, CDR2 SASEGT. The CDR3 has 15 amino acids. Deletions cut 7 bases from V and 0 bases from J, with 13 bases between.

The rearrangement links TRBV2 to TRBJ1-1; a weak D match, TRBD1 (6 bases). The CDR3 covers 12 residues. Trimming left V 9 bases short and J 8 bases short, with 16 bases between. CDR1 and CDR2 (germline): SNHLY, FYNNEI. The CDR3 DNA follows: TGTGCCAGGAGAACAGGGTTCAGCGAAGCTTTCTTT. This gives the protein CARRTGFSEAFF.

V gene TRBV5-8 combines with J gene TRBJ2-2, with 10 nucleotides matching TRBD2. The germline V gene encodes CDR1 SGHTS and CDR2 YDEGEE. CDR3 size: 17 residues. V was clipped by 4 bases and J by 2 bases; unmatched bases: 8. The DNA for the CDR3 is TGTGCCAGCAGCCTTTATTCTAGCGGGGGTAACACCGGGGAGCTGTTTTTT. As protein: CASSLYSSGGNTGELFF.